This T cell receptor (beta chain) was recovered during a study of vaccination and CD4 T cells after COVID-19 (dated by TCRdb to the early 2020s). Broadly, across the study: Convalescent patients had a positive SARS-CoV-2 result on nasal swab PCR, and of these patients, about ten had mild disease and one had severe disease. Post-COVID blood samples were collected from convalescent patients a median of roughly 100 days after diagnosis, with a range of roughly 35 to 170 days. In approximately eleven COVID-19 convalescent patients and a few infection-naive healthy vaccine recipients, the spike-specific CD4+ TCR repertoire before mRNA vaccination was compared with the repertoire after mRNA vaccination. Control cultures received a CEFX viral epitope pool as the positive control, an HIV-1 Nef peptide pool as the negative control, or no peptide. Six males and four females were included in the convalescent cohort, with two Hispanic individuals, seven Caucasians, two Asians and one multiracial person represented. Participants received two doses of either the Pfizer-BioNTech BNT162b2 vaccine (n=8) or the Moderna mRNA-1273 vaccine (n=2). Post-vaccine blood samples were obtained a median of about 70 days after the second vaccine dose, with a range of about 13 to 250 days. Culture stimuli were overlapping spike peptide pools from SARS-CoV-2 and from the common cold coronaviruses HCoV-NL63, HCoV-OC43 and HCoV-229E.

Library construction relied on PCR. TCR sequencing of DNA from cultured CD4+ T cells used the Oncomine TCR Beta short-read assay at the Johns Hopkins FTIC core. Genomic DNA was extracted from the cultured CD4+ T cells with the QIAamp micro DNA kit. Oncomine TCR Beta libraries from cultured CD4+ T cells were pooled using unique dual indexes and sequenced on an Illumina iSeq 100. Per the source publication's procedure: Non-productive sequences were filtered out, and CDR3s that did not start with C, did not end with F or W, or were shorter than 7 amino acids were discarded. Antigen-specific clonotypes were identified with the MANAFEST web application by comparing peptide-stimulated wells with reference and other culture wells. An FDR below 0.05, an odds ratio above 5, and a productive frequency above 0.1% in at least two of three replicate wells were required for clones to be considered positive. Cross-reactive clonotypes were defined as significantly expanded in both SARS-CoV-2 spike wells and at least one common cold coronavirus spike condition. Using R version 3.6.1, CDR3 homology was evaluated through Levenshtein distances (stringdist) along with unrooted phylogenetic trees (ape). TCRdb itself trimmed the public reads at Q25 with fastp, ran MiXCR and retained productive beta chains. All rows with the same CDR3 protein become a single entry with the most common DNA and genes. What appears here as the V and J calls and clone size reflects TCRdb's work, not the paper's. The sample yields some 14,000 distinct CDR3 sequences; under 65% were counted once. The ten top clones hold over 8% of the sample.

Overall study outcomes, separate from this receptor: Relatively few convalescent patients were included in the study, and early timepoints after natural infection were not analyzed. An increase in the median number of SARS-CoV-2-reactive clonotypes from around 20 after infection to 35 to 40 after vaccination was observed, but the change was not found to be significant. Of the vaccine-specific clones in convalescent patients, 304 of 307, or nearly all, reacted only to SARS-CoV-2 spike and did not cross-react with common cold coronaviruses. Among convalescent patients, a median roughly 90% of the SARS-CoV-2-reactive clones seen after vaccination appeared only after vaccination, which suggests priming specific to the vaccine.

The treatment or condition label corresponds to: roughly 10-day PBMC culture with coronavirus spike peptide pools or control peptides (ViraFEST assay). The ViraFEST assay, used in the study, expanded antigen-specific T cells with peptide pools and then identified the expanded clonotypes through TCR sequencing. The positive SARS-CoV-2 PCR tests of the convalescent patients were dated from March to December 2020, before the Alpha, Beta and Delta variants emerged in the United States. Each well held 2 million to 2.5 million PBMCs cultured with roughly 10 ug/ml peptide pools in IMDM containing approximately 5% human AB serum and roughly 10 IU/ml IL-2. Half of the culture medium was replaced with fresh IL-2-containing medium on days 3 and 7. CD4+ T cells were isolated after around 11 days of culture through negative selection using the EasySep CD4+ T cell isolation kit. PBMCs were separated from whole blood using Ficoll-Paque Plus gradient centrifugation and then either used fresh or cryopreserved at -140C. Culture conditions were generally each tested in triplicate wells.

As to this clonotype: Its antigen is currently not known. No base-level quality is on record; no much larger clone is a single base apart.

The sequenced material came from CD4+ T cells from blood, cultured in vitro. This clonotype originated in a human donor who had recovered from COVID-19.

The CDR3 loop reads CASSYSKAGATYEQYF. The nucleotide sequence reads TGTGCCAGCAGTTACTCGAAGGCAGGGGCGACCTACGAGCAGTACTTC. The chain was built from TRBV6-5 and TRBJ2-7; a weak D assignment points to TRBD1 (6 bases agree). Taken from the germline V gene, the CDR1 and CDR2 loops are MNHEY and SVGAGI. V was cut back by 0 bases and J by 2 bases, leaving a gap of 14 bases between them. The CDR3 has 16 amino acids, counting the end cysteine and phenylalanine. Only CDR3 DNA remains: 48 bases, in frame from the first base.